Here is one T cell receptor (beta chain) with its context. The sample originates from a study of long-term antiretroviral therapy in people with HIV. Investigators performed immunoSEQ version v3.0 at survey level. Method: immunoSEQ multiplex PCR; TCRdb's copy keeps in-frame clones and lacks some. There are more than 25,000 clones in the sample; over 85% occur only once, and approximately 6.4% lies in the top ten. The V gene lost 8 bases and the J gene lost 4 bases, with 14 bases spanning the gap. The CDR3 is made up of 13 amino acids. CDR1 is SGHVS, CDR2 FNYEAQ, per germline. This chain links TRBV7-6 with TRBJ1-2; no firm D call. The source material was unsorted PBMCs, sampled less than 6.8 years after starting antiretroviral therapy. The TCR originated in a woman in her 40s with HIV. The CDR3 reads CASGLGPSYGYTF. As DNA, the CDR3 is TGTGCCAGCGGACTCGGGCCTTCCTATGGCTACACCTTC.